This T cell receptor beta chain is from a study of blood T cell repertoires in COVID-19. As for the study in general: The study drew acute and convalescent COVID-19 samples from the United States, Italy and Spain. PBMCs, B-cell-depleted T cells, or T cells provided the cDNA or gDNA that made up the material.

V was pared by 3 bases and J by 4 bases, with 8 bases of the junction left unmatched. The V gene's germline CDR1 is SGHAT and CDR2 FQNNGV. The CDR3 runs 16 residues. Methods used by the authors: Amplification of reference gene primers provided the estimated nucleated cell counts. Sequencing used immunoSEQ multiplex PCR; TCRdb keeps in-frame clones, though not all of them. The DNA gave D and trimming, while V, J and clone size come from that table. The table records some 400,000 clones, nearly 90% of them present only once. The chain employs TRBV11-2 and TRBJ1-3; TRBD1 aligns across 8 bases. Sequencing used peripheral blood. The clonotype originates from a man younger than 35 with active or convalescent COVID-19. CDR3 DNA sequence: TGTGCCAGCAGCTTCCGAACAGGGGGTGGGGGAAACACCATATATTTT. Its protein product is CASSFRTGGGGNTIYF.